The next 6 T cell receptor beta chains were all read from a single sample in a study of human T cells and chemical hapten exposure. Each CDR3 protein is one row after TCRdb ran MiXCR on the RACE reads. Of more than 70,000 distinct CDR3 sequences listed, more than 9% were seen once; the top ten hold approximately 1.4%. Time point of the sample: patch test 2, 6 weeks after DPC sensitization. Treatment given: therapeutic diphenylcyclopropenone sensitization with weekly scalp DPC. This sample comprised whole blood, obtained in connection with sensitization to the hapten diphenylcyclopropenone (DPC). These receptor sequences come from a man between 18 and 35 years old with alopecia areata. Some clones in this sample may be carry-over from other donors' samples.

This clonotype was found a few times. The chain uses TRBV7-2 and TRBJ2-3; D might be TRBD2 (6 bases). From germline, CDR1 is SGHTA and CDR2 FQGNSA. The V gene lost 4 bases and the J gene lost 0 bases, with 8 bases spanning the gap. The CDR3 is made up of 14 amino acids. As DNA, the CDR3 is TGTGCCAGCAGCTCGAGCGGGAGCACAGATACGCAGTATTTT. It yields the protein CASSSSGSTDTQYF.

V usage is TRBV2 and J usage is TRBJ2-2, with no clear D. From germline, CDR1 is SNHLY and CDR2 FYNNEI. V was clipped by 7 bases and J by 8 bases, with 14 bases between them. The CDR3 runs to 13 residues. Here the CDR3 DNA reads TGTGCCAGCACGGTCGGCAGGCGTGGGGAGCTGTTTTTT. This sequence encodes CASTVGRRGELFF.

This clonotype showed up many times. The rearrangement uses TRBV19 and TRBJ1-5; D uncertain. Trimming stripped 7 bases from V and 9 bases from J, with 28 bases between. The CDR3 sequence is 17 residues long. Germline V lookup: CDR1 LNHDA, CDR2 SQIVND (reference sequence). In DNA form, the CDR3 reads TGTGCCAGTATCCCCGCGGGAACAAGCCCCGTTAAGTGGCCCCAGCATTTT. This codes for CASIPAGTSPVKWPQHF.

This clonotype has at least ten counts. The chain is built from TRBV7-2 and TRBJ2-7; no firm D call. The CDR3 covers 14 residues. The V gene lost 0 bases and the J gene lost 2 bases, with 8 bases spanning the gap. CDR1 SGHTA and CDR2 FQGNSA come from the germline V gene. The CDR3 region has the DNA TGTGCCAGCAGCTTAGCACATCAGCCCTACGAGCAGTACTTC. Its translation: CASSLAHQPYEQYF.

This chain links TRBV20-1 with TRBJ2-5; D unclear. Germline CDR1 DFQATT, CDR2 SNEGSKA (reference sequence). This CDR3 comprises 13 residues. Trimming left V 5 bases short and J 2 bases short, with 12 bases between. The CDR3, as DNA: TGCAGTGCTCGAAGGACCCTACAAGAGACCCAGTACTTC. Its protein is CSARRTLQETQYF.

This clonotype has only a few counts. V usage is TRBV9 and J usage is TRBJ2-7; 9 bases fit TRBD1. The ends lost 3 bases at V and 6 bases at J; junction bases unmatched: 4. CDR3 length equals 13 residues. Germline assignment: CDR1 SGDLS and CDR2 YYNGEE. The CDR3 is CASSAGTGPEQYF. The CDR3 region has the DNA TGTGCCAGCAGCGCCGGGACAGGGCCCGAGCAGTACTTC. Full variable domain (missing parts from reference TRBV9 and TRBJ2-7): DSGVTQTPKHLITATGQRVTLRCSPRSGDLSVYWYQQSLDQGLQFLIQYYNGEERAKGNILERFSAQQFPDLHSELNLSSLELGDSALYFCASSAGTGPEQYFGPGTRLTVT.